The source of this TCR beta chain is a study of cytomegalovirus exposure and HLA in healthy donors. Across the whole study: Researchers found that roughly 77% of 398 genotyped donors fell within the Caucasian-associated ancestry cluster.

Study-wide points: A later analysis found most CMV-associated TCR beta chains apparently HLA-restricted. In a later analysis, TCR beta V- and J-gene trimming showed a link to a missense DCLRE1C variant. The study put 150 or so TCR beta chains on its list as cytomegalovirus-associated.

The study ran its PCR with 60 Vbeta and 13 Jbeta primers. Repertoires were generated with immunoSEQ multiplex PCR, while TCRdb's copy carries only in-frame clones and drops some. The data show about 120,000 clones, around 74% seen once. With respect to this clone: The antigen remains unidentified.

Trimming shortened V by 8 bases and J by 2 bases, and 21 bases separated the two germline ends. The CDR3 consists of 17 residues. CDR1 and CDR2 (germline): SNHLY, FYNNEI. The rearrangement joins TRBV2 to TRBJ1-4; a possible D gene is TRBD1 (5 bases). The specimen sequenced was PBMCs. The TCR originated in a man in his fifties or sixties in good health and CMV-seropositive. CDR3 loop: CASLDMESWVTNEKLFF. DNA of the CDR3: TGTGCCAGCCTGGACATGGAATCGTGGGTGACTAATGAAAAACTGTTTTTT.